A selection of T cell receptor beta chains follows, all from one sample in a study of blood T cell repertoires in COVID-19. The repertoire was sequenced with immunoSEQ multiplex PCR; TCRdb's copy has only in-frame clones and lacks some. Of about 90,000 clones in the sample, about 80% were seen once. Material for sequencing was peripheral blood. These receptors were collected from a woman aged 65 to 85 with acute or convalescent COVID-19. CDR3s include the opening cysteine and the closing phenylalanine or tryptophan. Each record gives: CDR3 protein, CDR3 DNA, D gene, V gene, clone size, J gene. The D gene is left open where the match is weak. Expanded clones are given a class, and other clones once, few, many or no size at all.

CASSMGQAVETQYF | TGTGCCAGTAGTATGGGACAGGCCGTGGAGACCCAGTACTTC | TRBD1 | TRBV19 | few | TRBJ2-5
CSVLDMNYGYTF | TGCAGCGTACTCGACATGAACTATGGCTACACCTTC | NA | TRBV29-1 | once | TRBJ1-2
CASSLAEALNEQFF | TGTGCCAGCAGCTTAGCCGAGGCTCTTAATGAGCAGTTCTTC | NA | TRBV7-8 | NA | TRBJ2-1
CASSQGRGVSYEQYF | TGTGCCAGCAGCCAGGGGAGGGGGGTGTCCTACGAGCAGTACTTC | NA | TRBV6-5 | NA | TRBJ2-7
CASTTGFHQPQHF | TGTGCCAGCACAACAGGGTTTCATCAGCCCCAGCATTTT | NA | TRBV28 | NA | TRBJ1-5
CSAETNEKLFF | TGCAGTGCTGAAACAAATGAAAAACTGTTTTTT | NA | TRBV20-1 | NA | TRBJ1-4
CASKGSYYSNQPQHF | TGTGCCAGTAAAGGCAGTTACTATAGCAATCAGCCCCAGCATTTT | NA | TRBV19 | once | TRBJ1-5
CASSSQPNTEAFF | TGTGCCAGCAGTTCACAGCCGAACACTGAAGCTTTCTTT | NA | TRBV6-2/TRBV6-3 | NA | TRBJ1-1
CASSPGLAGLSSYEQYF | TGTGCCAGCAGCCCCGGACTAGCGGGGCTGAGCTCCTACGAGCAGTACTTC | TRBD2 | TRBV3-1/TRBV3-2 | NA | TRBJ2-7
CASTREVNNQPQHF | TGTGCCAGCACCAGGGAGGTGAACAATCAGCCCCAGCATTTT | NA | TRBV2 | NA | TRBJ1-5
CAISQGTLNTGELFF | TGTGCCATCAGCCAAGGGACATTGAACACCGGGGAGCTGTTTTTT | NA | TRBV10-3 | NA | TRBJ2-2
CASSARGGVTGELFF | TGTGCCAGCTCAGCCCGAGGGGGGGTAACCGGGGAGCTGTTTTTT | NA | TRBV18 | NA | TRBJ2-2
CAWSSGQETQYF | TGTGCCTGGAGCTCAGGCCAAGAGACCCAGTACTTC | NA | TRBV30 | few | TRBJ2-5
CASSEDRSYNSPLHF | TGTGCCAGCAGTGAAGACAGGAGCTATAATTCACCCCTCCACTTT | NA | TRBV2 | NA | TRBJ1-6
CASNGGGTVDNTEAFF | TGTGCCAGCAACGGCGGGGGCACCGTAGATAACACTGAAGCTTTCTTT | NA | TRBV4-2 | few | TRBJ1-1
CASPRVLDEQFF | TGTGCCAGCCCCCGAGTCTTGGATGAGCAGTTCTTC | NA | TRBV11-1 | NA | TRBJ2-1
CAWSVRRGSYEQYF | TGTGCCTGGAGTGTACGGAGGGGATCCTACGAGCAGTACTTC | NA | TRBV30 | NA | TRBJ2-7
CAITIEGASTDTQYF | TGTGCCATCACCATAGAGGGGGCGAGCACAGATACGCAGTATTTT | TRBD1 | TRBV10-3 | NA | TRBJ2-3
CASCGEGGYNEQFF | TGTGCCAGCTGTGGGGAGGGGGGGTACAATGAGCAGTTCTTC | NA | TRBV2 | NA | TRBJ2-1
CASSPKRTGGRNTIYF | TGTGCCAGCAGCCCTAAAAGGACAGGGGGACGAAACACCATATATTTT | TRBD1 | TRBV13 | NA | TRBJ1-3
CASSLGAGPLGETQYF | TGCGCCAGCAGCTTGGGTGCAGGGCCTCTTGGAGAGACCCAGTACTTC | NA | TRBV5-1 | NA | TRBJ2-5
CATSREAGTGNEQFF | TGTGCCACCAGCAGAGAAGCCGGGACAGGGAATGAGCAGTTCTTC | TRBD1 | TRBV15 | NA | TRBJ2-1
CASSPTSLADTQYF | TGTGCCAGCAGTCCTACTAGCTTAGCAGATACGCAGTATTTT | NA | TRBV9 | NA | TRBJ2-3
CAVGQGAYGYTF | TGTGCCGTAGGGCAGGGGGCTTATGGCTACACCTTC | TRBD1 | TRBV6-5 | NA | TRBJ1-2
CASSYTGQEQFF | TGTGCCAGCAGTTACACCGGACAGGAGCAGTTCTTC | NA | TRBV6-5 | once | TRBJ2-1
CASSDTGGSYNEQFF | TGTGCCAGTAGTGACACAGGGGGCTCCTACAATGAGCAGTTCTTC | TRBD1 | TRBV19 | NA | TRBJ2-1
CASSRGTGELFF | TGTGCCAGCAGCCGCGGGACCGGGGAGCTGTTTTTT | NA | TRBV7-8 | NA | TRBJ2-2
CASRPGVNYGYTF | TGTGCCAGCAGACCAGGGGTTAACTATGGCTACACCTTC | NA | TRBV6-5 | once | TRBJ1-2
CASSFRDRGYEQYF | TGTGCCAGCAGTTTCCGGGACAGGGGCTACGAGCAGTACTTC | TRBD1 | TRBV6-5 | NA | TRBJ2-7
CATSDPLGGGYNEQFF | TGTGCCACCAGTGACCCGCTGGGCGGGGGATACAATGAGCAGTTCTTC | TRBD2 | TRBV24-1 | NA | TRBJ2-1
CASSTRGRASGSPYEQYF | TGTGCCAGCAGCACTCGCGGTAGGGCTAGCGGGAGTCCCTACGAGCAGTACTTC | NA | TRBV21-1 | once | TRBJ2-7
CASSPTNQGGYEQYF | TGTGCCAGCAGCCCCACTAATCAGGGTGGCTACGAGCAGTACTTC | NA | TRBV11-2 | few | TRBJ2-7
CASSSHWDRLNTEAFF | TGTGCCAGCAGTTCCCATTGGGACAGGCTGAACACTGAAGCTTTCTTT | TRBD1 | TRBV6-5 | NA | TRBJ1-1
CASSLGAGLNTEAFF | TGTGCCAGCAGCTTAGGAGCGGGACTCAACACTGAAGCTTTCTTT | NA | TRBV7-9 | NA | TRBJ1-1
CASSSDAGGGQPQHF | TGTGCCAGCAGCTCCGACGCGGGGGGAGGACAGCCCCAGCATTTT | NA | TRBV6-6 | NA | TRBJ1-5
CASSLLASVQAVQAFF | TGCGCCAGCAGCTTATTGGCTTCAGTGCAGGCAGTACAAGCTTTCTTT | NA | TRBV5-1 | NA | TRBJ1-1
CSAITGRTGELFF | TGCAGCGCAATTACAGGGCGCACCGGGGAGCTGTTTTTT | NA | TRBV29-1 | NA | TRBJ2-2
CASSLIRDRVEQYF | TGTGCCAGCTCCCTAATCCGGGACAGGGTCGAGCAGTACTTC | TRBD1 | TRBV27 | NA | TRBJ2-7
CASSSQGLTGELFF | TGCGCCAGCAGTTCTCAGGGGTTGACCGGGGAGCTGTTTTTT | NA | TRBV5-1 | NA | TRBJ2-2
CASSPNRASTDTQYF | TGTGCCAGCAGCCCTAACAGGGCCAGCACAGATACGCAGTATTTT | NA | TRBV7-3 | NA | TRBJ2-3
CASSLSVLYGYTF | TGTGCCAGCAGTTTATCGGTCCTCTATGGCTACACCTTC | NA | TRBV12-3/TRBV12-4 | few | TRBJ1-2
CASSVKGADGELFF | TGTGCCAGCAGCGTAAAGGGGGCGGACGGGGAGCTGTTTTTT | TRBD1 | TRBV9 | NA | TRBJ2-2
CASSSLLGDGYTF | TGTGCCAGTAGTTCATTGCTCGGGGATGGCTACACCTTC | NA | TRBV19 | NA | TRBJ1-2
CASSPFQRVTDTQYF | TGTGCCAGCAGCCCCTTTCAGAGGGTAACAGATACGCAGTATTTT | NA | TRBV16 | NA | TRBJ2-3
CASRQGWRNQNYGYTF | TGTGCCAGCAGACAAGGATGGAGGAACCAGAACTATGGCTACACCTTC | NA | TRBV21-1 | NA | TRBJ1-2
CASSTRISGNTIYF | TGTGCCAGCAGTACGCGGATTTCTGGAAACACCATATATTTT | NA | TRBV28 | NA | TRBJ1-3
CASTTGGYNEQFF | TGCGCCAGCACAACAGGGGGCTACAATGAGCAGTTCTTC | TRBD1 | TRBV5-1 | NA | TRBJ2-1
CAWSVQGYNSPLHF | TGTGCCTGGAGTGTACAGGGTTATAATTCACCCCTCCACTTT | NA | TRBV30 | many | TRBJ1-6
CASSRGIGQGGNQPQHF | TGTGCCAGCAGCCGCGGAATCGGACAGGGTGGCAATCAGCCCCAGCATTTT | TRBD1 | TRBV7-9 | few | TRBJ1-5
CASSLGGPYNYGYTF | TGTGCCAGCAGTTTGGGTGGGCCTTATAACTATGGCTACACCTTC | NA | TRBV27 | NA | TRBJ1-2
CASSQGALNEQFF | TGTGCCAGCAGCCAAGGGGCCCTGAATGAGCAGTTCTTC | NA | TRBV3-1/TRBV3-2 | once | TRBJ2-1
CASSLAPGTGGTYEQYF | TGCGCCAGCAGCTTGGCCCCCGGGACAGGGGGGACCTACGAGCAGTACTTC | TRBD1 | TRBV5-1 | few | TRBJ2-7
CASSGTGLYGYTF | TGTGCCAGCAGCGGAACAGGGCTCTATGGCTACACCTTC | NA | TRBV9 | NA | TRBJ1-2
CATSSGGRPTDTQYF | TGTGCCACCTCTTCCGGTGGCAGGCCCACAGATACGCAGTATTTT | NA | TRBV24-1 | NA | TRBJ2-3
CASSRLAVDTQYF | TGTGCCAGCAGTCGACTAGCGGTAGATACGCAGTATTTT | TRBD2 | TRBV27 | NA | TRBJ2-3
CASSLATGGTNSPLHF | TGCGCCAGCAGCTTGGCCACAGGGGGCACCAATTCACCCCTCCACTTT | TRBD1 | TRBV5-1 | NA | TRBJ1-6
CASSQFNMNTEAFF | TGTGCCAGCAGCCAGTTTAACATGAACACTGAAGCTTTCTTT | NA | TRBV14 | NA | TRBJ1-1
CASSLVGGVYGYTF | TGTGCCAGCAGTTTAGTCGGCGGAGTCTATGGCTACACCTTC | NA | TRBV28 | NA | TRBJ1-2
CASMGDYGYTF | TGTGCCAGCATGGGAGACTATGGCTACACCTTC | NA | TRBV6-5 | NA | TRBJ1-2